What follows are 20 T cell receptor beta chains derived from one specimen sequenced in a study of Graves' ophthalmopathy and Graves' hyperthyroidism. Amplification targeted the TCR beta CDR3 regions, with RNA transcripts as the source material. Investigators did first-round RT-PCR with HTBI primers, then second-round multiplex PCR. Via MiXCR, TCRdb re-called the multiplex PCR reads, giving one row per CDR3 protein. Counted here are around 660,000 distinct CDR3 sequences, roughly two fifths occurring once; the ten biggest clones make up about 3.3%. Sequenced material: peripheral blood. The receptors here all came from an adult man with Graves' ophthalmopathy.

Notes on this clonotype: Just one base apart from a much larger clone, this may be a read error. The chain carries TRBV7-9 and TRBJ2-7; tentatively, D is TRBD1 (6 bases). This CDR3 comprises 15 residues. Looked up from germline, CDR1 is SEHNR and CDR2 is FQNEAQ (reference sequence). Deletions cut 4 bases from V and 0 bases from J, with 13 bases between. CDR3 sequence (DNA): TGTGCCAGCAGCTACGCCGGGACAAACTCCTACGAGCAGTACTTC. Translated: CASSYAGTNSYEQYF. Full variable domain (missing parts from reference TRBV7-9 and TRBJ2-7): DTGVSQNPRHKITKRGQNVTFRCDPISEHNRLYWYRQTLGQGPEFLTYFQNEAQLEKSRLLSDRFSAERPKGSFSTLEIQRTEQGDSAMYLCASSYAGTNSYEQYFGPGTRLTVT.

A few counts support this clonotype. Relative to the germline gene, one junction end is altered; a read error may explain this. V usage is TRBV7-2 and J usage is TRBJ2-7, with 7 nucleotides matching TRBD1. This CDR3 has 15 residues. CDR1 and CDR2 from the germline V gene are SGHTA and FQGNSA. CDR3 in amino acids: CASSQDTGQYYEQYF. CDR3 coding DNA: TGCGCCAGCAGCCAGGACACGGGACAGTACTACGAGCAGTACTTC.

On this clonotype: Its ends do not fully match the called genes, so a read error is possible. The chain recombines TRBV7-3 with TRBJ2-5; D gene ambiguous. The germline V gene has CDR1 SGHTA and CDR2 FQGTGA. The CDR3 loop spans 13 amino acids. CDR3 sequence reads: CASSLETDETQNF. In DNA, the CDR3 is TGTGCCAGCAGCTTGGAGACGGATGAGACCCAGAACTTC.

The V call is TRBV29-1, the J call TRBJ1-1; TRBD1 might be the D (5 bases). CDR3 size: 12 residues. CDR1 is SQVTM and CDR2 is ANQGSEA in the germline V gene. V was pared by 1 base and J by 8 bases, with 11 bases between. The DNA of the CDR3 is TGCAGCGTTGAAGGCGGGGGGGGGGAAGCTTTCTTT. Translated, it gives CSVEGGGGEAFF.

This clonotype appeared a few times. V usage is TRBV9 and J usage is TRBJ1-3; D not certain. Germline values: CDR1 SGDLS, CDR2 YYNGEE. This CDR3 spans 15 amino acids. The V gene lost 4 bases and the J gene lost 2 bases, with 13 bases spanning the gap. This CDR3 is CASSQDATPGNTIYF. Here the CDR3 DNA reads TGTGCCAGCAGCCAAGATGCGACACCTGGAAACACCATATATTTT.

The rearrangement uses TRBV19 and TRBJ2-7, with TRBD2 matching over 7 bases. This CDR3 is built from 17 residues. Germline CDR1 LNHDA, CDR2 SQIVND (reference sequence). With V trimmed by 6 bases and J by 10 bases, 24 bases remained unmatched. CDR3 amino acids: CASSPTQTQGRGKFQYF. As DNA, the CDR3 is TGTGCCAGTAGCCCGACACAAACACAAGGGAGGGGAAAATTCCAGTACTTC. Using reference TRBV19 and TRBJ2-7 for the parts outside the CDR3, the full variable domain is DGGITQSPKYLFRKEGQNVTLSCEQNLNHDAMYWYRQDPGQGLRLIYYSQIVNDFQKGDIAEGYSVSREKKESFPLTVTSAQKNPTAFYLCASSPTQTQGRGKFQYFGPGTRLTVT.

This clonotype was seen ten or more times. The gene calls are TRBV4-1 and TRBJ1-2, with 7 bases fitting TRBD1. The germline V gene has CDR1 MGHRA and CDR2 YSYEKL. The ends lost 3 bases at V and 13 bases at J; junction bases unmatched: 11. This CDR3 is built from 13 residues. The CDR3 reads CASSHPLDRASTF. The CDR3 DNA follows: TGCGCCAGCAGCCACCCACTTGACAGGGCGAGCACCTTC.

Many counts were recorded for this clonotype. The V and J genes are TRBV6-5 and TRBJ2-7; D possibly matches TRBD1 or TRBD2 (5 bases each). Per germline, CDR1 MNHEY and CDR2 SVGAGI. This CDR3 spans 11 amino acids. With 6 bases removed from V and 6 bases from J, the gap between germline ends came to 9 bases. DNA for the CDR3: TGTGCCAGCAGCCGTGGGGGCGAGCAGTACTTC. Translated: CASSRGGEQYF.

The chain joins TRBV6-2 or TRBV6-3 to TRBJ2-2; possibly TRBD2 for D (5 bases). V lost 6 bases and J 6 bases, leaving 11 bases between the germline ends. The germline CDR1 and CDR2 sequences are MNHEY and SVGEGT. The CDR3 covers 13 residues. CDR3 residues: CASSNLASGELFF. CDR3 DNA sequence: TGTGCCAGCAGCAACCTAGCATCCGGGGAGCTGTTTTTT.

This clonotype was seen many times. The chain has TRBV20-1 and TRBJ2-7, with D hard to call. V lost 3 bases and J 11 bases, leaving 5 bases between the germline ends. CDR3 size: 8 residues. The germline CDR1 and CDR2 sequences are DFQATT and SNEGSKA (reference sequence). The CDR3 region has the DNA TGCAGTGCTAGGTGGAAGTACTTC. This gives the protein CSARWKYF.

This clonotype was seen ten or more times. The chain is built from TRBV10-3 and TRBJ2-2; D not certain. Deletions cut 6 bases from V and 4 bases from J, with 15 bases between. Germline CDR1 is ENHRY and CDR2 is SYGVKD. The CDR3 has 15 residues. The CDR3 protein is CAISPSLASTGELFF. In DNA form, the CDR3 reads TGTGCCATCAGCCCCTCGCTTGCGAGCACCGGGGAGCTGTTTTTT.

This clonotype has just a few counts. A single base separates this from a much larger clone, so it may be a read error. The rearrangement joins TRBV29-1 to TRBJ2-5, with D hard to call. Trimming removed 4 bases from V and 5 bases from J, with 8 bases in between. In germline, CDR1 is SQVTM, CDR2 ANQGSEA. This CDR3 has 11 residues. The CDR3 loop reads CSVASQETQYF. DNA of the CDR3: TGCAGCGTTGCATCCCAGGAGACCCAGTACTTC.

V and J are TRBV4-3 and TRBJ2-7, with 9 bases identical to TRBD1. The J call may be wrong; the DNA end is better matched by TRBJ2-5. The germline V gene has CDR1 LGHNA and CDR2 YSLEER. The CDR3 runs to 15 residues. The DNA for the CDR3 is TGCGCCAGCAGCCAAAACTGGACAGGGGATGAGACCCAGTACTTC. It specifies CASSQNWTGDETQYF.

This rearrangement joins TRBV24-1 to TRBJ2-3; 9 nucleotides agree with TRBD2. Germline CDR1 and CDR2: KGHDR and SFDVKD. Germline trimming cut 3 bases from V and 3 bases from J; bases unmatched to any gene: 6. This CDR3 comprises 16 residues. In DNA, the CDR3 is TGTGCCACCAGTGATGTGGCGGGAGGGGGAACAGATACGCAGTATTTT. This sequence encodes CATSDVAGGGTDTQYF.

This clonotype was detected many times. The chain combines TRBV9 with TRBJ1-2, with TRBD1 as a possible D gene (6 bases). CDR1 and CDR2 (germline): SGDLS, YYNGEE. V gave up 4 bases and J gave up 4 bases, with 20 bases separating them. The CDR3 totals 16 residues. CDR3 DNA: TGTGCCAGCAGCCCTAGACCAGACAGGCCCTTCTATGGCTACACCTTC. It codes for CASSPRPDRPFYGYTF.

CDR3 sequence: CATSRGQGAYETQYF. The CDR3 nucleotides are TGTGCCACCAGCAGAGGACAGGGGGCCTATGAGACCCAGTACTTC. The chain joins TRBV15 to TRBJ2-5, with 10 positions matching TRBD1. V gave up 1 base and J gave up 5 bases; unmatched junction bases: 4. CDR1 LNHNV and CDR2 YYDKDF come from the germline V gene (reference sequence). The length of the CDR3 is 15 residues.

The genes are TRBV2 and TRBJ2-2; maybe TRBD2 (5 bases). The CDR3 consists of 16 residues. From germline, CDR1 is SNHLY and CDR2 FYNNEI. The V and J ends lost 8 bases and 2 bases respectively, with 18 bases between them. CDR3 sequence: CASSPLEDQNTGELFF. CDR3 coding DNA: TGTGCCAGCTCACCATTGGAGGACCAAAACACCGGGGAGCTGTTTTTT.

This clonotype was found many times. The gene calls are TRBV4-2 and TRBJ2-5; maybe TRBD2 (6 bases). This CDR3 comprises 14 residues. Trimming stripped 4 bases from V and 4 bases from J, with 13 bases between. CDR1 LGHNA and CDR2 YNFKEQ come from the germline V gene. The CDR3 sequence: CASSPDLAPETQYF. The DNA for the CDR3 is TGTGCCAGCAGCCCAGATCTAGCGCCAGAGACCCAGTACTTC.

The V call is TRBV2, the J call TRBJ2-7, with D hard to call. Germline loops: CDR1 SNHLY, CDR2 FYNNEI. V was pared by 5 bases and J by 0 bases, with 8 bases between. This CDR3 is 13 amino acids long. CDR3: CASSKMSSYEQYF. CDR3 sequence (DNA): TGTGCCAGCAGTAAGATGAGCTCCTACGAGCAGTACTTC.

This clonotype was detected only a few times. The chain carries TRBV5-1 and TRBJ1-6, with TRBD1 as a possible D gene (6 bases). The CDR3 covers 15 residues. V was shortened by 4 bases and J by 7 bases, with 15 bases between the two germline ends. CDR1 SGHRS and CDR2 YFSETQ come from the germline V gene. DNA for the CDR3: TGCGCCAGCAGCGCCTTTGGCCAGGGGAATTCACCCCTCCACTTT. Its protein product is CASSAFGQGNSPLHF.